This T cell receptor beta chain derives from a study of beta chain features in type 1 diabetes. Germline values: CDR1 SGHNT, CDR2 YYREEE (reference sequence). V was pared by 0 bases and J by 6 bases, with 15 bases of the junction left unmatched. This CDR3 comprises 18 residues. Reverse transcribing all isolated RNA meant expressed TCRB transcripts were sequenced. The assay was immunoSEQ multiplex PCR, and TCRdb's table has in-frame clones only and misses some. Here the sample spans some 160,000 clones, approximately 9% being singletons. Researchers reported sorting CD4+ naive, central memory, regulatory and stem cell-like memory cells via CD45RO/CCR7/CD25/CD127/CD95/CD27. This clone has just a few counts. Its specificity is not known. Regarding the study as a whole: Whether HLA type influences TCRB rearrangement remained unresolved here.

The clonotype was recovered from a woman aged 18-30 years in good health. Source material: central memory CD4+ T cells from blood. The chain joins TRBV5-4 to TRBJ2-3; 8 bases line up with TRBD2. This CDR3 is CASSLASRSGGPEDTQYF. CDR3 nucleotides: TGTGCCAGCAGCTTGGCCAGCAGAAGCGGGGGACCCGAGGATACGCAGTATTTT.